One sample yielded the 24 T cell receptor beta chains listed below, sequenced in a study of cytomegalovirus exposure and HLA in healthy donors. The PCR was carried out with 60 Vbeta primers and 13 Jbeta primers. TCRdb's copy holds only in-frame clones and misses some; the assay was immunoSEQ multiplex PCR. The sample has some 69,000 clones, 65% to 70% seen once; the top ten hold 14%. The specimen was PBMCs. The source is a male donor in good health and CMV-seropositive.

The genes are TRBV7-9 and TRBJ1-1; D remains ambiguous. Trimming took off 5 bases at V and 0 bases at J, with 4 bases between the two ends. This CDR3 comprises 12 residues. Germline CDR1 and CDR2: SEHNR and FQNEAQ (reference sequence). CDR3 loop: CASSPLNTEAFF. The CDR3 DNA reads TGTGCCAGCAGCCCCTTGAACACTGAAGCTTTCTTT.

V usage is TRBV10-3 and J usage is TRBJ2-7; 8 bases fit TRBD1. The germline CDR1 and CDR2 sequences are ENHRY and SYGVKD. There are 15 residues in the CDR3. The V gene end was trimmed by 9 bases and the J gene end by 0 bases; junction bases not matched to a gene: 10. The CDR3 here is CAIYDPRGLSYEQYF. The CDR3, as DNA: TGTGCCATATATGACCCCAGGGGGCTCTCCTACGAGCAGTACTTC.

This clone was seen a handful of times. V usage is TRBV4-3 and J usage is TRBJ2-5, with D perhaps matching TRBD1 (6 bases). The germline V gene encodes CDR1 LGHNA and CDR2 YSLEER. V lost 4 bases and J lost 6, with 15 bases in between. The CDR3 has 14 amino acids. The CDR3 DNA reads as TGCGCCAGCAGCCCAACGCACAGGGCTCAGACCCAGTACTTC. Translation gives CASSPTHRAQTQYF.

In its sample, this clone was seen a few times. The chain employs TRBV19 and TRBJ2-3; 11 nucleotides align to TRBD2. Per germline, CDR1 LNHDA and CDR2 SQIVND (reference sequence). The CDR3 is made up of 15 amino acids. V shed 5 bases and J 5 bases; nucleotides not matched to a gene: 6. CDR3 amino acids: CASSDSGRALDTQYF. CDR3 sequence (DNA): TGTGCCAGTAGTGATAGCGGGAGGGCCTTAGATACGCAGTATTTT.

The rearrangement joins TRBV2 to TRBJ1-5; TRBD1 aligns across 7 bases. Trimming cost V 5 bases and J 0 bases; bases outside gene matches: 4. CDR3 size: 15 residues. Germline lookup yields CDR1 SNHLY and CDR2 FYNNEI. The CDR3 reads CASSNYRGSNQPQHF. The CDR3 region has the DNA TGTGCCAGCAGTAATTACAGGGGTAGCAATCAGCCCCAGCATTTT.

This clone was picked up a small number of times. This sequence joins TRBV14 and TRBJ1-4; D uncertain. CDR3 length: 16 residues. Deletions cut 1 base from V and 8 bases from J, with 17 bases between. From germline, CDR1 is SGHDN and CDR2 FVKESK. The CDR3 bases are TGTGCCAGCAGCCAAGGGCATCGGACGGCGGGAGAAAAACTGTTTTTT. Amino acids: CASSQGHRTAGEKLFF.

The CDR3 reads CASSAGTGGSETQYF. CDR3 nucleotide sequence: TGTGCCAGCAGCGCCGGGACAGGTGGGTCGGAGACCCAGTACTTC. The rearrangement joins TRBV7-7 to TRBJ2-5; the match to TRBD1 covers 8 bases. V trimming: 5 bases; J trimming: 5 bases; junction bases outside the gene matches: 10. This CDR3 comprises 15 residues. The germline V gene has CDR1 SSHAT and CDR2 FNYEAQ (reference sequence). Based on the CDR3 plus reference TRBV7-7 and TRBJ2-5, the full variable domain is GAGVSQSPRYKVTKRGQDVTLRCDPISSHATLYWYQQALGQGPEFLTYFNYEAQPDKSGLPSDRFSAERPEGSISTLTIQRTEQRDSAMYRCASSAGTGGSETQYFGPGTRLLVL.

This chain connects TRBV6-5 to TRBJ1-2, with a possible D match to TRBD1 (6 bases). The CDR3 loop spans 14 amino acids. V was cut by 2 bases and J by 5 bases, with 12 bases left in between. CDR1 MNHEY and CDR2 SVGAGI come from the germline V gene. The CDR3 spells CASSYQQGRYGYTF. CDR3 bases: TGTGCCAGCAGTTACCAACAGGGTCGGTATGGCTACACCTTC.

This clone was detected only a few times. CDR3 sequence (DNA): TGTGCCAGCAGCTTGGTAACTGGGCAGCCGAACACTGAAGCTTTCTTT. Residues: CASSLVTGQPNTEAFF. J is TRBJ1-1 and V is TRBV5-5; the D is unclear. This CDR3 is 16 amino acids long. Trimming removed 0 bases at V and 1 base at J, with 13 bases between. Per germline, CDR1 SGHKS and CDR2 YYEKEE (reference sequence).

This chain links TRBV9 with TRBJ1-2; a weak D match, TRBD1 (6 bases). Germline V gene sequence: CDR1 SGDLS, CDR2 YYNGEE. CDR3 size: 16 residues. With 3 bases removed from V and 4 bases from J, the gap between germline ends came to 19 bases. CDR3 nucleotide sequence: TGTGCCAGCAGCGACCATCGGACAGAGAGTGGCTATGGCTACACCTTC. Translating it yields CASSDHRTESGYGYTF.

A single count supports this clone. The V call is TRBV7-9, the J call TRBJ2-7; a possible D gene is TRBD2 (6 bases). Looked up from germline, CDR1 is SEHNR and CDR2 is FQNEAQ (reference sequence). This CDR3 has 11 amino acids. CDR3 sequence reads: CSTPGGSEQYF. DNA of the CDR3: TGTTCCACCCCTGGGGGGAGTGAGCAGTACTTC.

This sequence joins TRBV15 and TRBJ2-3, with D perhaps TRBD1 (5 bases). CDR3 length equals 14 residues. Trimming shortened V by 0 bases and J by 4 bases, and 8 bases separated the two germline ends. Germline CDR1 LNHNV, CDR2 YYDKDF (reference sequence). CDR3 DNA: TGTGCCACCAGCAGAGATATGGGGCCAGATACGCAGTATTTT. Amino acid sequence: CATSRDMGPDTQYF.

This sequence joins TRBV11-2 and TRBJ2-7; the match to TRBD2 covers 12 bases. CDR3 length equals 14 residues. The J segment lost 7 bases and the V segment lost 3 bases, leaving 4 bases of the junction unmatched. The germline gives CDR1 SGHAT, CDR2 FQNNGV. The CDR3 loop is CASSLTSGSPEQYF. The CDR3 DNA reads as TGTGCCAGCAGCTTGACTAGCGGGAGTCCGGAGCAGTACTTC. Full variable domain (outside the CDR3, taken from reference TRBV11-2 and TRBJ2-7): EAGVAQSPRYKIIEKRQSVAFWCNPISGHATLYWYQQILGQGPKLLIQFQNNGVVDDSQLPKDRFSAERLKGVDSTLKIQPAKLEDSAVYLCASSLTSGSPEQYFGPGTRLTVT.

The CDR3 protein is CASSWPGGGDTQYF. The DNA of the CDR3 is TGTGCCAGCTCCTGGCCAGGCGGGGGAGATACGCAGTATTTT. V is TRBV25-1 and J is TRBJ2-3; 7 bases line up with TRBD2. The V segment lost 8 bases and the J segment 5 bases; nucleotides outside the gene matches: 10. CDR1 and CDR2 (germline): MGHDK, SYGVNS. The CDR3 consists of 14 residues.

The CDR3 is CASSPQRGDTQYF. CDR3 DNA: TGTGCCAGCAGCCCGCAGCGGGGAGATACGCAGTATTTT. The V gene is TRBV7-2, the J gene TRBJ2-3, with 7 bases aligning to TRBD2. Germline trimming cut 5 bases from V and 5 bases from J; bases unmatched to any gene: 4. The CDR3 spans 13 residues. Germline values: CDR1 SGHTA, CDR2 FQGNSA.

The rearrangement links TRBV11-2 to TRBJ1-5, with 7 bases matching TRBD1. Germline CDR1 is SGHAT and CDR2 is FQNNGV. CDR3 length: 15 amino acids. Germline trimming cut 3 bases from V and 5 bases from J; bases unmatched to any gene: 7. CDR3 bases: TGTGCCAGCAGCTTCGCTTCAGGGGGGTATCAGCCCCAGCATTTT. This translates into CASSFASGGYQPQHF.

The chain employs TRBV9 and TRBJ1-1; D might be TRBD1 (6 bases). This CDR3 contains 14 residues. CDR1 and CDR2 from the germline V gene are SGDLS and YYNGEE. The ends were cut back, 5 bases at V and 1 base at J, with 12 bases in the middle. The CDR3: CASSPTGRNTEAFF. The CDR3, as DNA: TGTGCCAGCAGTCCTACAGGGAGGAACACTGAAGCTTTCTTT.

The DNA for the CDR3 is TGTGCCAGCAGCGAAAGACAGGGTGTCGACGAGCAGTACTTC. Translated: CASSERQGVDEQYF. The chain joins TRBV5-4 to TRBJ2-7; 7 bases fit TRBD1. Trimming took 4 bases from V and 5 from J; bases not matched to a gene: 9. The CDR3 loop spans 14 amino acids. Per the germline V gene, CDR1 is SGHNT and CDR2 is YYREEE (reference sequence).

The chain carries TRBV10-3 and TRBJ2-7, with 9 bases fitting TRBD2. The trim removed 4 bases at V and 4 bases at J, leaving 2 bases unmatched. The germline V gene encodes CDR1 ENHRY and CDR2 SYGVKD. The CDR3 covers 13 residues. The CDR3 coding sequence is TGTGCCATCAGTGGTAGCGGGAGTTACGAGCAGTACTTC. Residues: CAISGSGSYEQYF.

This chain connects TRBV5-1 to TRBJ1-2, with a tentative D call TRBD1 (5 bases). The V gene's germline CDR1 is SGHRS and CDR2 YFSETQ. This CDR3 spans 14 amino acids. V dropped 5 bases and J dropped 6 bases, with 17 bases sitting between them. The CDR3 DNA is TGCGCCAGCAGACAACCGCAGGGCCGGGATGGCTACACCTTC. Translating it yields CASRQPQGRDGYTF.

The rearrangement uses TRBV11-2 and TRBJ2-7, with 10 nucleotides matching TRBD2. Trimming cost V 5 bases and J 3 bases; bases outside gene matches: 1. The CDR3 contains 13 residues. CDR1 and CDR2 (germline): SGHAT, FQNNGV. The CDR3 DNA reads TGTGCCAGCAGCCTAGCGGGAGTCTACGAGCAGTACTTC. It translates to CASSLAGVYEQYF.

The V call is TRBV30, the J call TRBJ2-2; 7 bases align to TRBD2. J gave up 1 base and V 0 bases, and 2 bases lay outside the gene matches. The length of the CDR3 is 15 residues. Germline V lookup: CDR1 GTSNPN, CDR2 SVGIG (reference sequence). The CDR3 sequence: CAWSVLAKNTGELFF. The DNA of the CDR3 is TGTGCCTGGAGTGTACTAGCGAAGAACACCGGGGAGCTGTTTTTT. The complete variable domain, with remaining parts taken from reference TRBV30 and TRBJ2-2, reads SQTIHQWPATLVQPVGSPLSLECTVEGTSNPNLYWYRQAAGRGLQLLFYSVGIGQISSEVPQNLSASRPQDRQFILSSKKLLLSDSGFYLCAWSVLAKNTGELFFGEGSRLTVL.

CDR3 in amino acids: CASSVLLGAEAFF. CDR3 in DNA: TGTGCCAGCAGCGTACTCTTAGGGGCTGAAGCTTTCTTT. The chain links TRBV7-9 to TRBJ1-1, with D possibly being TRBD1 (5 bases). Germline V CDR1 and CDR2: SEHNR, FQNEAQ (reference sequence). Trimming pared 5 bases from V and 6 bases from J, leaving 13 bases between. The CDR3 length is 13 residues.

The chain couples TRBV19 to TRBJ2-5; TRBD1 is a possible D gene (5 bases). The CDR3 is 13 amino acids. Germline V gene sequence: CDR1 LNHDA, CDR2 SQIVND (reference sequence). V lost 6 bases to trimming and J lost 5 bases, with 13 bases between them. CDR3 region: CASSREFFETQYF. As DNA, the CDR3 is TGTGCCAGTAGCAGGGAATTTTTTGAGACCCAGTACTTC.